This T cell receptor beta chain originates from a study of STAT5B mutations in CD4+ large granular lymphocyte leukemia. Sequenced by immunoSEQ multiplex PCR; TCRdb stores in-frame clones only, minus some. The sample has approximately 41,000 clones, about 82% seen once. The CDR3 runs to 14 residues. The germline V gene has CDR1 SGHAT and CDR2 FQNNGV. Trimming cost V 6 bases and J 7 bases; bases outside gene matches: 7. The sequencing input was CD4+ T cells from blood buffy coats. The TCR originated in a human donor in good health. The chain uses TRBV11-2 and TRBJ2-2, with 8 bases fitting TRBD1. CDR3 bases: TGTGCCAGCAGTAAGGACAGGGTCGGCGGGGAGCTGTTTTTT. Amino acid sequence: CASSKDRVGGELFF.